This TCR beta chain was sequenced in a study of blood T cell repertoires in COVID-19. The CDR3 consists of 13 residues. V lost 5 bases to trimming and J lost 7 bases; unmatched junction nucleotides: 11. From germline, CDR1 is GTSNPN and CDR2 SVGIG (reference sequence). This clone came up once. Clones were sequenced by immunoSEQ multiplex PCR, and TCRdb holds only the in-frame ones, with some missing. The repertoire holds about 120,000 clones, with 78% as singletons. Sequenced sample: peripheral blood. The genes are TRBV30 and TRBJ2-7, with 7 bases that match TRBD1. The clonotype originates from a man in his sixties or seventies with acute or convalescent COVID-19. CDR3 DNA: TGTGCCTGGGGCCGGACAGGACCGGGGGAGCAGTACTTC. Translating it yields CAWGRTGPGEQYF.